These 20 T cell receptor beta chains share one sample of origin, sequenced in a study of T cells in Graves' hyperthyroidism and ophthalmopathy (dated by TCRdb to the late 2010s). Libraries came from multiplex PCR. Sequencing was performed on an Illumina HiSeq 2000. The TCR beta CDR3 regions were amplified from the RNA transcripts. For the first round of RT-PCR on the TCR CDR3, the HTBI primer set was used together with the Qiagen OneStep RT-PCR kit. TCRdb reanalyzed the raw reads on its own, using fastp at Q25 for trimming and MiXCR for clone calling, and kept in-frame beta chains. Entries are consolidated by CDR3 protein sequence, retaining the most common genes and DNA. The sample table contains about 420,000 distinct CDR3 sequences; only one count was recorded for 15% to 19% of them. Of the sample, 7.5% to 9% is held by the ten largest clones. The specimen was blood. These receptor sequences come from a woman aged 18-29 years with Graves' hyperthyroidism.

This clonotype was picked up many times. The chain joins TRBV12-3 or TRBV12-4 to TRBJ2-1; D perhaps matches TRBD2 (6 bases). CDR3 length equals 14 residues. Trimming removed 5 bases at V and 7 bases at J, with 15 bases between. CDR3 bases: TGTGCCAGCAGTACAACTAGACTAGGGAATGAGCAGTTCTTC. This codes for CASSTTRLGNEQFF.

This clonotype has a count of ten or more. J is TRBJ2-1 and V is TRBV7-3; D is possibly TRBD2 (6 bases). Germline V CDR1 and CDR2: SGHTA, FQGTGA. This CDR3 comprises 15 residues. Trimming took 0 bases from V and 9 from J, leaving 15 bases between them. In DNA, the CDR3 is TGTGCCAGCAGCTTAACGAACTCGGCCGGGGGTGAGCAGTTCTTC. It codes for CASSLTNSAGGEQFF.

This clonotype was observed at least ten times. The chain combines TRBV15 with TRBJ2-3; 7 nucleotides align to TRBD2. The germline gives CDR1 LNHNV, CDR2 YYDKDF (reference sequence). The CDR3 has 14 residues. Trimming took 3 bases from V and 4 from J; bases not matched to a gene: 4. CDR3 sequence (DNA): TGTGCCACCAGCAGGGGGGGGTCTGCAGATACGCAGTATTTT. It codes for CATSRGGSADTQYF.

This clonotype was observed at least ten times. The rearrangement joins TRBV5-4 to TRBJ1-2, with D unresolved. The CDR3 runs to 14 residues. Trimming left V 4 bases short and J 2 bases short, with 12 bases between. Germline CDR1 is SGHNT and CDR2 is YYREEE (reference sequence). CDR3 bases: TGTGCCAGCAGCGTGGATCTCCTGAACTATGGCTACACCTTC. It specifies CASSVDLLNYGYTF.

This clonotype was seen ten or more times. V and J are TRBV5-6 and TRBJ2-7, with 10 bases identical to TRBD2. V lost 4 bases, J lost 5 bases, and 9 bases stayed unmatched. Germline loops: CDR1 SGHDT, CDR2 YYEEEE. The CDR3 covers 15 residues. CDR3 loop: CASSRSSGGPNEQYF. CDR3 coding DNA: TGTGCCAGCAGCCGGAGTAGCGGGGGGCCTAACGAGCAGTACTTC.

This clonotype was found many times. The chain carries TRBV3-1 and TRBJ2-2; no clear D. From germline, CDR1 is LGHDT and CDR2 YNNKEL (reference sequence). The length of the CDR3 is 15 residues. V lost 2 bases and J lost 2, with 9 bases in between. The CDR3 is CASSQRSINTGELFF. The CDR3 nucleotides read TGTGCCAGCAGCCAAAGGAGCATCAACACCGGGGAGCTGTTTTTT.

The chain is built from TRBV4-1 and TRBJ1-5; the match to TRBD1 covers 10 bases. Per germline, CDR1 MGHRA and CDR2 YSYEKL. The CDR3 is made up of 16 amino acids. The V and J ends lost 4 bases and 7 bases, in that order; junction bases with no gene match: 10. CDR3 loop: CASSPGQGRVGQPQHF. The CDR3, as DNA: TGCGCCAGCAGCCCGGGACAGGGGAGAGTTGGGCAGCCCCAGCATTTT.

This clonotype was seen many times. The chain carries TRBV7-9 and TRBJ2-5; 8 nucleotides line up with TRBD1. Per germline, CDR1 SEHNR and CDR2 FQNEAQ (reference sequence). The CDR3 runs 13 residues. With 4 bases clipped from V and 5 bases from J, the junction kept 3 bases outside the gene matches. In nucleotides, the CDR3 is TGTGCCAGCAGCTCCAGGGGGCCGGAGACCCAGTACTTC. Amino acid sequence: CASSSRGPETQYF.

The chain has TRBV6-1 and TRBJ1-6; 10 positions agree with TRBD1. The CDR3 runs 14 residues. Germline trimming cut 5 bases from V and 10 bases from J; bases unmatched to any gene: 5. CDR1 and CDR2 (germline): MNHNS, SASEGT. CDR3: CASSTRDRGSPLHF. As DNA, the CDR3 is TGTGCCAGCAGTACCCGGGACAGGGGCTCACCCCTCCACTTT.

This rearrangement joins TRBV19 to TRBJ2-3; D not certain. The CDR3 runs 16 residues. V was clipped by 5 bases and J by 2 bases, with 17 bases between them. The germline V gene encodes CDR1 LNHDA and CDR2 SQIVND (reference sequence). The CDR3 here is CASSGLIRRDTDTQYF. CDR3 DNA sequence: TGTGCCAGTAGTGGGCTCATTCGTCGTGACACAGATACGCAGTATTTT.

In the case of this clonotype: This clone may be a read error of a much larger clone one base away. The chain uses TRBV11-3 and TRBJ2-3; 7 nucleotides line up with TRBD1. Germline CDR1 is SGHNT and CDR2 is YENEEA. The trim removed 3 bases at V and 2 bases at J, leaving 5 bases unmatched. The CDR3 contains 15 residues. The CDR3 DNA reads as TGTGCCAGCAGCTTTTCCGGGACAGTCACAGATACGCAGTATTTT. It codes for CASSFSGTVTDTQYF.

This clonotype was seen repeatedly, ten times or more. The chain couples TRBV3-1 to TRBJ1-1, with TRBD1 matching 7 bases. Germline loops: CDR1 LGHDT, CDR2 YNNKEL (reference sequence). CDR3 length: 15 residues. With 1 base clipped from V and 11 bases from J, the junction kept 13 bases outside the gene matches. The DNA for the CDR3 is TGTGCCAGCAGCCAAGGTAAAGGGGGCTTCGAGTTGGCTTTCTTT. Its translation: CASSQGKGGFELAFF.

About this clonotype itself: One junction end disagrees with the germline gene, perhaps due to a read error. This chain uses TRBV7-9 with TRBJ2-5; D not certain. Looked up from germline, CDR1 is SEHNR and CDR2 is FQNEAQ (reference sequence). There are 13 residues in the CDR3. The CDR3 DNA is TGTGCCAGCACATTCGGCGTTTTAGAGGCCCAGTACTTC. Its translation: CASTFGVLEAQYF.

This clonotype has at least ten counts. The chain carries TRBV12-5 and TRBJ2-2; D might be TRBD1 (6 bases). This CDR3 is 15 amino acids long. Trimming took 1 base from V and 7 from J, leaving 13 bases between them. Per germline, CDR1 LGHNT and CDR2 FRNRAP. The CDR3 loop is CASGLASQGFGELFF. In nucleotides, the CDR3 is TGTGCTAGTGGTTTGGCGTCTCAGGGGTTCGGGGAGCTGTTTTTT.

Only a few counts were recorded for this clonotype. The chain recombines TRBV7-9 with TRBJ1-2; no clear D. Trimming cost V 6 bases and J 6 bases, with 20 bases left between them. Germline V CDR1 and CDR2: SEHNR, FQNEAQ (reference sequence). CDR3 length: 15 amino acids. CDR3: CASSQWADPVDGYTF. In DNA, the CDR3 is TGTGCCAGCAGTCAATGGGCCGATCCGGTCGATGGCTACACCTTC.

About this clonotype itself: A much larger clone lies one base from this, so it may be a read error. The chain joins TRBV12-3 or TRBV12-4 to TRBJ1-5; 7 bases are shared with TRBD1. The V segment lost 7 bases and the J segment 9 bases; nucleotides outside the gene matches: 15. CDR3 length: 15 amino acids. The CDR3 sequence: CASNAGTAPFWPQHF. The CDR3, as DNA: TGTGCCAGCAACGCCGGGACAGCGCCTTTTTGGCCCCAGCATTTT.

This clonotype was observed a few times. This chain links TRBV2 with TRBJ1-2; 9 bases fit TRBD1. Germline lookup yields CDR1 SNHLY and CDR2 FYNNEI. The junction had 10 bases not matched to a gene; V was cut back by 7 bases and J by 7 bases. The CDR3 is 14 amino acids. CDR3 region: CASIPAGQGAGYTF. CDR3 nucleotide sequence: TGTGCCAGCATTCCCGCGGGACAGGGAGCTGGCTACACCTTC.

The V and J genes are TRBV6-1 and TRBJ1-2; no definite D call. Germline V gene sequence: CDR1 MNHNS, CDR2 SASEGT. V was clipped by 5 bases and J by 4 bases, with 8 bases between them. The CDR3 sequence is 12 residues long. The CDR3 reads CASSKFGYGYTF. CDR3 sequence (DNA): TGTGCCAGCAGTAAGTTTGGCTATGGCTACACCTTC.

This clonotype was recorded a few times. The V and J genes are TRBV6-4 and TRBJ1-1, with D hard to call. Trimming removed 11 bases from V and 1 base from J, with 8 bases in between. CDR3 length: 11 amino acids. Germline V gene lookup returns CDR1 MRHNA and CDR2 SNTAGT. The chain's CDR3 is CAGTGNTEAFF. The CDR3 nucleotides read TGTGCCGGCACCGGGAACACTGAAGCTTTCTTT.

This clonotype was recorded at least ten times. This rearrangement joins TRBV12-3 or TRBV12-4 to TRBJ1-2, with 9 bases identical to TRBD1. This CDR3 is 13 amino acids long. J lost 8 bases, V lost 6 bases, and 7 bases had no gene match. CDR3 sequence (DNA): TGTGCCAGCAGAGTACAGGGGGCGCGGGGCTACACCTTC. Translation gives CASRVQGARGYTF.